Presented here are 7 T cell receptor beta chains from one specimen sequenced in a study of regulatory T cells in long-lasting Graves disease. According to the study, TCR beta libraries were built with iRepertoire HTBI primers and CDR3-region Arm-PCR. TCRdb independently ran MiXCR on the multiplex PCR reads; one entry per CDR3 protein. The profile covers about 540,000 distinct CDR3 sequences, with roughly 14% appearing a single time and roughly a tenth taken by the ten largest. Time point meaning: newly diagnosed GD, antithyroid drugs for less than 3 months. Researchers made the TCR library from RNA that was extracted from PBMCs. The same specimen was also included in a second study, on T cells in Graves' hyperthyroidism and ophthalmopathy.

The input for sequencing was peripheral blood mononuclear cells (PBMCs), taken at new diagnosis, from a patient treated with antithyroid drugs. The source is a young man with Graves disease.

A single count supports this clonotype. The chain uses TRBV5-1 and TRBJ2-1, with 8 bases identical to TRBD2. CDR1 and CDR2 from the germline V gene are SGHRS and YFSETQ. Trimming removed 3 bases from V and 2 bases from J; junction bases left unmatched: 7. The CDR3 consists of 16 residues. In DNA, the CDR3 is TGCGCCAGCAGCTCAACCCTAGCGGGCGCCTACAATGAGCAGTTCTTC. Translated, it gives CASSSTLAGAYNEQFF.

There are many counts of this clonotype. This chain uses TRBV6-5 with TRBJ2-7; D possibly corresponds to TRBD2 (6 bases). This CDR3 is 16 amino acids long. V was trimmed by 0 bases and J by 8 bases, leaving 20 bases between them. Germline V lookup: CDR1 MNHEY, CDR2 SVGAGI. CDR3 sequence (DNA): TGTGCCAGCAGTTACTCGAAGGGTAGCGGCCTTCACAAGCAGTACTTC. As protein: CASSYSKGSGLHKQYF.

In its sample, this clonotype was seen many times. V usage is TRBV30 and J usage is TRBJ1-1; D is undetermined. In germline, CDR1 is GTSNPN, CDR2 SVGIG (reference sequence). This CDR3 spans 11 amino acids. Trimming took 1 base from V and 9 from J, leaving 9 bases between them. CDR3 region: CAWSEDTQAFF. CDR3 in DNA: TGTGCCTGGAGTGAAGACACCCAAGCTTTCTTT. The variable domain in full, completed from reference TRBV30 and TRBJ1-1, reads SQTIHQWPATLVQPVGSPLSLECTVEGTSNPNLYWYRQAAGRGLQLLFYSVGIGQISSEVPQNLSASRPQDRQFILSSKKLLLSDSGFYLCAWSEDTQAFFGQGTRLTVV.

The table lists this clonotype with many counts. The V call is TRBV5-1, the J call TRBJ2-5; D uncertain. CDR1 and CDR2 (germline): SGHRS, YFSETQ. The CDR3 totals 13 residues. V dropped 4 bases and J dropped 3 bases, with 10 bases sitting between them. CDR3 coding DNA: TGCGCCAGCAGCCCCCCCCATAAAGAGACCCAGTACTTC. This sequence encodes CASSPPHKETQYF.

This clonotype was found many times. This chain uses TRBV5-1 with TRBJ2-3, with D possibly being TRBD1 (5 bases). This CDR3 comprises 13 residues. V was pared by 5 bases and J by 3 bases, with 10 bases between. The V gene's germline CDR1 is SGHRS and CDR2 YFSETQ. The CDR3 sequence: CASSYPGTDTQYF. The CDR3 DNA sequence: TGCGCCAGCAGTTATCCAGGGACAGATACGCAGTATTTT.

This chain connects TRBV5-1 to TRBJ2-7, with D perhaps matching TRBD1 (5 bases). Trimming took off 2 bases at V and 3 bases at J, with 12 bases between the two ends. The germline gives CDR1 SGHRS, CDR2 YFSETQ. The CDR3 runs to 14 residues. The CDR3 sequence: CASSFDSDLYEQYF. CDR3 in DNA: TGCGCCAGCAGCTTCGACAGTGACCTCTACGAGCAGTACTTC. The variable domain in full, with the rest retrieved from reference TRBV5-1 and TRBJ2-7, is KAGVTQTPRYLIKTRGQQVTLSCSPISGHRSVSWYQQTPGQGLQFLFEYFSETQRNKGNFPGRFSGRQFSNSRSEMNVSTLELGDSALYLCASSFDSDLYEQYFGPGTRLTVT.

In this sample, this clonotype turned up many times. The chain has TRBV20-1 and TRBJ1-1; D gene uncertain. The CDR3 totals 12 residues. Trimming stripped 6 bases from V and 0 bases from J, with 8 bases between. From germline, CDR1 is DFQATT and CDR2 SNEGSKA (reference sequence). CDR3: CSAFGVNTEAFF. Here the CDR3 DNA reads TGCAGTGCCTTCGGGGTGAACACTGAAGCTTTCTTT.